This paragraph reports one T cell receptor beta chain. A second 7 to 11 cycle PCR used barcoded and J-beta primers. From the 5' RACE reads, TCRdb called clonotypes with MiXCR, one entry per CDR3 protein. The top ten hold about an eighth of the sample, which has roughly 930,000 distinct CDR3 sequences, around 48% seen once. The record originates from a study of blood T cells in healthy people across ages. As for the study in general: Per every two T cells, about one barcoded beta molecule was captured by template switching.

The CDR3 has 14 amino acids. CDR1 and CDR2 (germline): SGHRS, YFSETQ. Trimming took off 4 bases at V and 4 bases at J, with 13 bases between the two ends. The chain employs TRBV5-1 and TRBJ2-3; D perhaps matches TRBD2 (6 bases). The sequencing sample was made of blood. This clonotype was obtained from a man aged 30-40 years in good health. CDR3 coding DNA: TGCGCCAGCAGCGTGGCGACGGGGGCAGATACGCAGTATTTT. Translation gives CASSVATGADTQYF.